Each of the 12 T cell receptor beta chains below was sequenced from the same sample in a study of shared clonotypes between healthy human individuals. Using immunoSEQ multiplex PCR, the repertoire was profiled, and TCRdb retains in-frame clones only, with some absent. The table records some 630,000 clones, around 72% of them present only once. Sequencing was carried out using memory CD4+ T cells sorted from blood. The subset here: CD45RA-negative fraction. These receptors all come from a woman in her 30s in good health.

This clone was detected once. The chain recombines TRBV4-1 with TRBJ1-1, with D possibly being TRBD1 (5 bases). Trimming left V 4 bases short and J 1 base short, with 16 bases between. The CDR3 extends over 16 amino acids. Germline lookup yields CDR1 MGHRA and CDR2 YSYEKL. The DNA for the CDR3 is TGCGCCAGCAGCCGGAGGGACGGGAGAGGGAACACTGAAGCTTTCTTT. Its translation is CASSRRDGRGNTEAFF.

The V and J genes are TRBV2 and TRBJ1-1; 10 nucleotides match TRBD1. This CDR3 comprises 14 residues. V lost 6 bases and J lost 1; bases outside the gene matches: 2. CDR1 and CDR2 (germline): SNHLY, FYNNEI. The CDR3 region is CASRGTGANTEAFF. CDR3 nucleotide sequence: TGTGCCAGCAGGGGGACAGGGGCGAACACTGAAGCTTTCTTT.

This chain uses TRBV4-2 with TRBJ1-1; weak D call: TRBD1 (5 bases). Germline V gene data show CDR1 as LGHNA and CDR2 as YNFKEQ. V lost 1 base and J 5 bases, leaving 17 bases between the germline ends. The CDR3 is 16 residues long. DNA for the CDR3: TGTGCCAGCAGCCAAGTACTATCGGGGGTGCGGACTGAAGCTTTCTTT. Translated, it gives CASSQVLSGVRTEAFF.

This chain uses TRBV18 with TRBJ2-1; weak D call: TRBD2 (6 bases). Germline CDR1 is KGHSH and CDR2 is LQKENI. Trimming cost V 3 bases and J 7 bases, with 13 bases left between them. The CDR3 is 14 amino acids. CDR3 sequence (DNA): TGTGCCAGCTCACCGGCACTAGCTCAGAATGAGCAGTTCTTC. This encodes CASSPALAQNEQFF.

The CDR3 DNA reads as TGCGCCAGCAGCTTCGACGCCCTAAACTATGGCTACACCTTC. It is translated as CASSFDALNYGYTF. This chain links TRBV5-1 with TRBJ1-2; D gene unclear. The CDR3 consists of 14 residues. CDR1 SGHRS and CDR2 YFSETQ come from the germline V gene. Trimming took 2 bases from V and 2 from J, leaving 10 bases between them.

The rearrangement links TRBV25-1 to TRBJ2-3, with TRBD2 matching over 9 bases. The V and J ends lost 11 bases and 0 bases, in that order; junction bases with no gene match: 9. CDR1 is MGHDK and CDR2 is SYGVNS in the germline V gene. The CDR3 covers 15 residues. The CDR3 DNA reads TGTGCCGTGTCAGGACTAGCGCCTAGCACAGATACGCAGTATTTT. Translating it yields CAVSGLAPSTDTQYF.

The genes are TRBV2 and TRBJ1-1, with a tentative D call TRBD1 (5 bases). In germline, CDR1 is SNHLY, CDR2 FYNNEI. Trimming left V 7 bases short and J 2 bases short, with 14 bases between. The CDR3 spans 14 residues. In nucleotides, the CDR3 is TGTGCCAGCACAAGGTGGGGCCAAAACACTGAAGCTTTCTTT. This encodes CASTRWGQNTEAFF.

V is TRBV5-1 and J is TRBJ2-5, with D possibly being TRBD1 (6 bases). The ends were cut back, 9 bases at V and 4 bases at J, with 16 bases in the middle. The CDR3 has 13 amino acids. CDR1 is SGHRS, CDR2 YFSETQ, per germline. The chain's CDR3 is CATSTGSTETQYF. The CDR3 DNA follows: TGCGCCACCTCGACAGGTAGCACAGAGACCCAGTACTTC.

This clone was seen a single time. This chain joins TRBV30 and TRBJ2-7; 7 nucleotides align to TRBD1. CDR3 length: 13 amino acids. Trimming took 6 bases from V and 2 from J; bases not matched to a gene: 7. Germline CDR1 GTSNPN, CDR2 SVGIG (reference sequence). The CDR3 sequence: CACFDRAPYEQYF. CDR3 nucleotide sequence: TGTGCCTGTTTCGACAGGGCCCCCTACGAGCAGTACTTC. Full variable domain (outside the CDR3, taken from reference TRBV30 and TRBJ2-7): SQTIHQWPATLVQPVGSPLSLECTVEGTSNPNLYWYRQAAGRGLQLLFYSVGIGQISSEVPQNLSASRPQDRQFILSSKKLLLSDSGFYLCACFDRAPYEQYFGPGTRLTVT.

V gene TRBV18 combines with J gene TRBJ2-1, with D unclear. Per germline, CDR1 KGHSH and CDR2 LQKENI. V was shortened by 2 bases and J by 6 bases, with 17 bases between the two germline ends. This CDR3 spans 16 amino acids. The CDR3 coding sequence is TGTGCCAGCTCACCATCCCGCCAGCCGGGCTTCAATGAGCAGTTCTTC. This translates into CASSPSRQPGFNEQFF. Full variable domain (outside the CDR3, taken from reference TRBV18 and TRBJ2-1): NAGVMQNPRHLVRRRGQEARLRCSPMKGHSHVYWYRQLPEEGLKFMVYLQKENIIDESGMPKERFSAEFPKEGPSILRIQQVVRGDSAAYFCASSPSRQPGFNEQFFGPGTRLTVL.

The chain is built from TRBV2 and TRBJ1-2; 7 bases map to TRBD1. This CDR3 is built from 13 residues. Germline lookup yields CDR1 SNHLY and CDR2 FYNNEI. V lost 4 bases, J lost 4 bases, and 3 bases stayed unmatched. Written as DNA, the CDR3 is TGTGCCAGCAGTGCTACAGGGGTCTATGGCTACACCTTC. Translation: CASSATGVYGYTF.

Note on this clone: The sample carries other DNA sequences with the same CDR3. The chain recombines TRBV19 with TRBJ1-1; D is unresolved. Per the germline V gene, CDR1 is LNHDA and CDR2 is SQIVND (reference sequence). The length of the CDR3 is 13 residues. The germline V and J ends were trimmed by 1 base and 0 bases, with 3 bases remaining between them. CDR3 coding DNA: TGTGCCAGTAGTATAGTACTGAACACTGAAGCTTTCTTT. It specifies CASSIVLNTEAFF.